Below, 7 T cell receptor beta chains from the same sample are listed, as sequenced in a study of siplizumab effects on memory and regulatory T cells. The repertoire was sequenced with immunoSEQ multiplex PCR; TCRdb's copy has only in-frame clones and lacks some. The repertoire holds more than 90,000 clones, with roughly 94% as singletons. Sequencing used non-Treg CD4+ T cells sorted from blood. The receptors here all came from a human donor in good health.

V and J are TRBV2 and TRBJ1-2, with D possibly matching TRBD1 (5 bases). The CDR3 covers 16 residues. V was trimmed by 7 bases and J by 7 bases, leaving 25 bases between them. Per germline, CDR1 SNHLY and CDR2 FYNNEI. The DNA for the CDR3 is TGTGCCAGCACGATGGGGGACCAAAAGACCAGCTCTGGCTACACCTTC. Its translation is CASTMGDQKTSSGYTF.

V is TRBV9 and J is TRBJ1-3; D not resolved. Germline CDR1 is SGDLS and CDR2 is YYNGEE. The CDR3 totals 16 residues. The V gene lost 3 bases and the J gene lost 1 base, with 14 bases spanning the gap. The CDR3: CASSAYKGSSGNTIYF. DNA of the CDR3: TGTGCCAGCAGCGCTTATAAAGGGTCTTCTGGAAACACCATATATTTT. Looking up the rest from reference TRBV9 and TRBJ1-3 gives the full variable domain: DSGVTQTPKHLITATGQRVTLRCSPRSGDLSVYWYQQSLDQGLQFLIQYYNGEERAKGNILERFSAQQFPDLHSELNLSSLELGDSALYFCASSAYKGSSGNTIYFGEGSWLTVV.

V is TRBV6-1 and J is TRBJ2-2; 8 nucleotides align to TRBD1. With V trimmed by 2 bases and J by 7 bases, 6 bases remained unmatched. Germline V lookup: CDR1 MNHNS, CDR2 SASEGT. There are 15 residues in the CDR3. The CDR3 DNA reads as TGTGCCAGCAGTGAAACGAGGACAGGGTACGGGGAGCTGTTTTTT. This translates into CASSETRTGYGELFF.

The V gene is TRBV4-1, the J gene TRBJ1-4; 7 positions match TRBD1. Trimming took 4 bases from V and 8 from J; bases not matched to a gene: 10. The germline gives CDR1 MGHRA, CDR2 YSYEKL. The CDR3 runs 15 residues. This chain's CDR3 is CASSRTQGVGEKLFF. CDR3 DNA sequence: TGCGCCAGCAGCCGGACTCAGGGGGTAGGGGAAAAACTGTTTTTT.

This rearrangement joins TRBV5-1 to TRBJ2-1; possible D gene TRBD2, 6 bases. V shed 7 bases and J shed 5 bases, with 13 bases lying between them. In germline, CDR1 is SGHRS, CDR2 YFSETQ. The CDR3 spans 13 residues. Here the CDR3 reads CASAISGNNEQFF. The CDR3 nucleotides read TGCGCCAGCGCTATTAGCGGAAACAATGAGCAGTTCTTC.

DNA for the CDR3: TGCAGCGTTGTCGCGGGACTTTACAATGAGCAGTTCTTC. As protein: CSVVAGLYNEQFF. V usage is TRBV29-1 and J usage is TRBJ2-1; TRBD2 is a possible D gene (6 bases). With 4 bases removed from V and 4 bases from J, the gap between germline ends came to 11 bases. This CDR3 spans 13 amino acids. CDR1 and CDR2 from the germline V gene are SQVTM and ANQGSEA.

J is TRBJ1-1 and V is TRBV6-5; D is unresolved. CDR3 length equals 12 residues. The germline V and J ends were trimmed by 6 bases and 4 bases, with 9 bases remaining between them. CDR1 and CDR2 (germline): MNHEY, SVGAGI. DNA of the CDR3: TGTGCCAGCAGCCGACCGGGCACTGAAGCTTTCTTT. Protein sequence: CASSRPGTEAFF.